This T cell receptor (beta chain) was sequenced for a study of cytomegalovirus exposure and HLA in healthy donors (dated by TCRdb to between 2016 and 2019). With regard to the full study: In an earlier analysis of 450 to 750 of the donors, around 300 Gb of sequence data and 100 million or so unique TCR beta sequences from 180 million or so T cells were reported. Roughly 310 gigabases of sequencing data and approximately 85 million unique TCR sequences were included in an early release covering around 600 HLA-typed donors. Among the 398 genotyped donors, around 81% belonged to the genetic ancestry cluster associated with self-reported Caucasian donors. The study aimed to test whether cataloging public T cell receptors could reveal signatures of past pathogen exposure. The study used immunosequencing to profile the T cell repertoires of approximately 690 subjects and linked those repertoires to cytomegalovirus serostatus. Along with the roughly 700-subject first cohort, a separate validation cohort of roughly 110 different subjects was used. The study combined high-throughput TCR immunosequencing, statistical association of individual TCRs with disease status, and machine learning to predict cytomegalovirus infection status. In a later analysis, previously published TCR beta repertoires from 550 to 750 donors were re-analyzed and high-resolution HLA genotyping was added so that TCR occurrence patterns could be studied. Rather than using new phenotypic data, the later analysis identified candidate immune exposures from TCR beta sequences and from how often those sequences occurred across donors. To decide whether each TCR beta V gene segment behaved as functional or pseudogenic, an earlier analysis of several hundred of the donors relied on high-throughput TCR beta sequencing. Donor age, sex, ethnicity and CMV serostatus were compiled together with the repertoire data. In a later genetic analysis, genome-wide SNP genotypes for about 65% of the roughly 700 donors were used, and that subset was treated as a discovery cohort. All discovery cohort repertoires had been generated on a single sequencing platform. Class I and class II HLA loci were covered by the typing at four-digit resolution. Typing coverage varied by locus: roughly 620-640 donors for A, B, C, DRB1 and DQB1; approximately 520 for DQA1; around 570 for DPA1; about 450 for DPB1. About 5 DR-DQ haplotypes were handled as single units for association and clustering, since linkage in the cohort was strong. On average, around 200,000 unique TCR beta nucleotide sequences were sequenced per donor among 398 genotyped donors of the cohort, with roughly 18% of those sequences being non-productive.

The library relied on the immunoSEQ multiplex PCR assay. The multiplex PCR relied on a mix of 60 forward primers for TCR Vbeta segments and 13 reverse primers for TCR Jbeta segments. The CDR3 region of rearranged TCR beta genes was amplified from genomic DNA by a multiplex PCR assay. The amplified TCR beta libraries were sequenced on the Illumina HiSeq System as 87-base-pair reads. The paper's processing steps were these. A later analysis counted about 82 million unique TCR beta chains across the 500 to 850 repertoires, and approximately 11 million of these chains were shared by at least two donors. Raw reads were error-corrected and collapsed into unique sequences with a nearest-neighbor algorithm that merged closely related sequences to remove PCR and sequencing errors. CDR3 sequences were aligned to IMGT reference sequences to assign V, D and J gene segments. For a sequence to be retained, a match of at least six nucleotides was required to both a V gene segment and a J gene segment. Rearrangements were called productive when the CDR3 lacked stop codons and stayed in frame with V and J; all others were non-productive. Following IMGT convention, CDR3 was defined as the stretch from the second conserved V-encoded cysteine to the conserved J-encoded phenylalanine. In an earlier analysis of around 570 of the donors, sequences lacking an unambiguous match to a single V gene segment were excluded. An earlier analysis of fewer than 750 of the donors called V segments functional above 56.7% productive rearrangements and segregating when the between-donor standard deviation exceeded 5%. To diagnose cytomegalovirus status from the catalog of TCR beta chain sequences, a statistical classification framework was built. V and J gene assignment, in a later analysis, came from comparing TCR nucleotide sequences with IMGT/GENE-DB human TR gene sequences. A later analysis assigned CDR3 sequences and most-parsimonious VDJ recombination scenarios with the TCRdist pipeline. In a later analysis, each TCR beta chain was defined by its CDR3 amino acid sequence together with its V-gene family, and reads lacking a unique V-gene family were excluded. As a way to deal with suspected cross-contamination and a sequencing artifact, a later analysis dropped 450 to 600 nucleotide sequences that were highly shared and had low generation probability. In a later analysis, a clonal expansion index for each public chain was calculated from normalized within-repertoire ranks of inferred template counts. In a later analysis, generation probabilities were computed with a VDJ recombination model fitted to out-of-frame rearrangements, and the resulting probabilities were checked against IGoR. Hypergeometric tests were used in a later analysis to score TCR-TCR, TCR-HLA and TCR-CMV co-occurrence, with a repertoire-size bias correction applied to the TCR pairs. False discovery rates were estimated in a later analysis by permuting HLA or CMV assignments 20 times. In a later analysis, co-occurring TCRs were grouped using DBSCAN, and TCRdist sequence similarity was added for clustering within HLA-allele-positive subsets. Repertoires with fewer than 30,000 or more than 120,000 public chains, plus five repertoires with anomalous nucleotide sharing, were excluded from co-occurrence clustering. Entries here come from immuneACCESS through TCRdb and include only in-frame sequences with V and J called. Some clones fail to appear in such tables; in the studies checked, an unresolved V gene covers under half of the shortfall, and the cause of the remainder is unknown. The DNA was the basis for D and trimming; V, J and clone size are from that table. In all, the sample holds approximately 110,000 clones, and around 79% of those were seen once. The top ten clonotypes cover about 3.4% of the sample.

The cohort was made up of about 610 healthy bone marrow donors. Cohort members were all nominally healthy when sampled, although unrecorded immune exposures were likely present. The donor was CMV seronegative and belonged to the group of around 350 seronegative cohort members. Each donor provided a peripheral blood sample, and peripheral blood mononuclear cells were used for TCR beta sequencing. The Qiagen DNeasy Blood Extraction Kit was used to extract genomic DNA from the blood cell samples. The investigation overall reported the following: Linkage disequilibrium might explain the correlated functional status among segregating V segments, but an unknown experimental factor could not be ruled out. According to the authors, the approach could potentially be generalized to other disease states and immunological phenotypes. Roughly 17 rarely observed V segments, including chromosome 9 orphons, were excluded from the earlier analysis of approximately 500 of the donors because counts were too low. A later analysis found that most CMV-associated TCR beta chains appeared HLA-restricted, with HLA associations seemingly driven largely by CMV exposure. Immune exposure information for the cohort was limited to CMV serostatus. A further reported finding was that TCR beta sequences accurately predicted the HLA-A and HLA-B alleles for most subjects in the first cohort. An association between a missense DCLRE1C variant and V-gene and J-gene trimming of TCR beta chains was found in a later genetic analysis and replicated in an independent cohort. A later analysis found that TCR association rates varied across HLA loci, with DRB1 alleles showing the most associated TCRs and HLA-C alleles the fewest. Sequencing depth was assumed to be roughly uniform across donors in the presence/absence analyses, though that assumption may not hold. In an earlier analysis of roughly 500 of the donors, most TCR beta V segments appeared in productive rearrangements about 87% or about 30% of the time, broadly matching IMGT annotations. Because the 87-base-pair reads could not distinguish some IMGT-functional V segments, including TRBV6-2 and TRBV6-3, those segments were excluded. This cohort had only TCR beta chains sequenced, and the lack of alpha or paired-chain data limited which features could be detected. Strong co-occurrence of HLA alleles, especially DR and DQ, made assigning TCR associations to individual alleles difficult. Three of the identified cytomegalovirus-associated TCR beta chains were confirmed in vitro to be specific for cytomegalovirus antigens. A later genetic analysis reported fewer N-insertions in productive TCRs among donors in an Asian-associated ancestry cluster than the approximately 700-donor mean. At a false discovery rate of 0.05, a later analysis linked fewer than 20,000 TCR beta sequences to specific HLA alleles. Across donors, most TCR sequences were observed very rarely, whereas some public TCRs were present in many individuals. The study listed 170 or so TCR beta chains as associated with cytomegalovirus. In a later analysis, HLA-associated TCR beta chains showed more clonal expansion and lower generation probabilities than non-associated chains that were equally common. The classifier was reported to diagnose cytomegalovirus status with high specificity and sensitivity in both the original cohort and the validation cohort. A later analysis reported that several top co-occurrence clusters appeared linked to parvovirus B19, influenza, CMV and Epstein-Barr virus. A group of highly shared sequence variants was considered likely to be a technical artifact of the sequencing pipeline. Because some donors lacked HLA typing at each locus, the association tests relied only on the typed subset.

Worth noting for this clone: Its antigen target is currently unknown. No much larger clone exists at a distance of one base, and base qualities are not known.

Its CDR3 holds 14 amino acids, cysteine through phenylalanine. The CDR3 DNA has 42 bases and is translated from base 1. V sheds 3 bases and J sheds 5 bases, leaving 11 bases between their ends. The germline V gene (reference sequence) provides CDR1 MNHEY and CDR2 SMNVEV. Sequencing input: PBMCs. The rearranged chain carries TRBV27 and TRBJ2-1; a tentative D match to TRBD1 spans 5 bases. This receptor was identified in a woman in her thirties or forties in good health and CMV-seronegative. The CDR3 is CASSFSRANNEQFF. In nucleotides, the sequence is TGTGCCAGCAGTTTTAGCAGGGCCAACAATGAGCAGTTCTTC.